These 15 T cell receptor beta chains share one sample of origin, sequenced in a study of immune heterogeneity within non-small cell lung tumors. Using 32 V and 13 J primers, multiplex PCR amplified TCR beta CDR3. TCRdb used MiXCR to reprocess the multiplex PCR reads, holding one entry per CDR3 protein. The data contain around 15,000 distinct CDR3 sequences, more than 30% of them singletons. Template input was genomic DNA from bulk tumor (around 630 ng per sample). Taken during surgery, several biopsies per primary tumor were spaced as far apart as possible within the tumor mass. Curative operations were performed on patients who had untreated, newly diagnosed non-small cell lung cancer. The sample was lung tumor tissue. The receptors were gathered from a woman aged 50 to 65 with non-small cell lung cancer.

The V call is TRBV7-3, the J call TRBJ2-5; tentatively, D is TRBD1 (7 bases). This CDR3 contains 16 residues. Germline-derived CDR1 and CDR2 are SGHTA and FQGTGA. V lost 6 bases, J lost 1 base, and 18 bases lay in between. The CDR3 sequence: CASSPGGWGPQETQYF. The CDR3 bases are TGTGCCAGCAGTCCAGGGGGGTGGGGGCCCCAAGAGACCCAGTACTTC.

This clonotype was detected a few times. This chain connects TRBV2 to TRBJ1-6; tentative D call: TRBD1 (5 bases). This CDR3 has 12 residues. V lost 5 bases and J lost 17, with 16 bases in between. Germline V gives CDR1 SNHLY, CDR2 FYNNEI. This CDR3 is CASSPGTSFFHF. The CDR3 bases are TGTGCCAGCAGTCCCGGGACTTCTTTTTTCCACTTT. Based on the CDR3 plus reference TRBV2 and TRBJ1-6, the full variable domain is EPEVTQTPSHQVTQMGQEVILRCVPISNHLYFYWYRQILGQKVEFLVSFYNNEISEKSEIFDDQFSVERPDGSNFTLKIRSTKLEDSAMYFCASSPGTSFFHFGNGTRLTVT.

By sample fraction, this clonotype is medium-sized. The chain has TRBV19 and TRBJ2-2, with D possibly TRBD2 on 5 matching bases. Trimming removed 6 bases from V and 3 bases from J, with 11 bases in between. CDR3 length: 14 amino acids. Germline CDR1 LNHDA, CDR2 SQIVND (reference sequence). CDR3 sequence reads: CASRKTGDTGELFF. The CDR3 region has the DNA TGTGCCAGTAGGAAAACCGGGGACACCGGGGAGCTGTTTTTT. Variable domain in full (rest from reference TRBV19 and TRBJ2-2): DGGITQSPKYLFRKEGQNVTLSCEQNLNHDAMYWYRQDPGQGLRLIYYSQIVNDFQKGDIAEGYSVSREKKESFPLTVTSAQKNPTAFYLCASRKTGDTGELFFGEGSRLTVL.

Comment on this clonotype: Given the absence of the conserved phenylalanine or tryptophan at the CDR3 end, a read error is likely. This chain connects TRBV5-6 to TRBJ2-1; 10 bases are a match to TRBD1. V lost 6 bases to trimming and J lost 7 bases; unmatched junction nucleotides: 16. This CDR3 has 17 residues. Germline CDR1 is SGHDT and CDR2 is YYEEEE. The CDR3 sequence: CASNHFTDRGRKNEQFL. The CDR3 coding sequence is TGTGCCAGCAACCATTTTACCGACAGGGGGCGCAAGAATGAGCAGTTCCTC.

This clonotype was seen ten or more times. The CDR3 spells CASSLGQGLGQPQHF. DNA for the CDR3: TGCGCCAGCAGCTTAGGACAGGGGTTGGGGCAGCCCCAGCATTTT. J is TRBJ1-5 and V is TRBV5-1; 9 nucleotides line up with TRBD1. V lost 2 bases and J lost 7; bases outside the gene matches: 7. CDR3 length: 15 residues. The germline V gene has CDR1 SGHRS and CDR2 YFSETQ.

This clonotype ranks as medium-sized. The chain recombines TRBV5-1 with TRBJ2-3, with 9 bases lining up with TRBD1. This CDR3 region has 16 residues. The V segment lost 0 bases and the J segment 3 bases; nucleotides outside the gene matches: 5. CDR1 SGHRS and CDR2 YFSETQ come from the germline V gene. The CDR3 nucleotides are TGCGCCAGCAGCTTGGAACAGGGGGCGCGGACAGATACGCAGTATTTT. Protein: CASSLEQGARTDTQYF.

The chain carries TRBV18 and TRBJ2-2; 8 bases line up with TRBD2. V lost 8 bases, J lost 5 bases, and 13 bases stayed unmatched. The CDR3 has 16 residues. Germline loops: CDR1 KGHSH, CDR2 LQKENI. CDR3 coding DNA: TGTGCCAGCAGCTCCGGGACTAGTATTCGGACCGGGGAGCTGTTTTTT. The encoded protein is CASSSGTSIRTGELFF.

This clonotype was seen ten or more times. The chain links TRBV7-9 to TRBJ2-5, with D uncertain. Deletions cut 5 bases from V and 4 bases from J, with 5 bases between. The CDR3 contains 11 residues. Per the germline V gene, CDR1 is SEHNR and CDR2 is FQNEAQ (reference sequence). The CDR3, as DNA: TGTGCCAGCAGCAATAGAGAGACCCAGTACTTC. Protein sequence: CASSNRETQYF.

This clonotype was seen at least ten times. The chain carries TRBV6-1 and TRBJ2-3; D gene unclear. Germline CDR1 is MNHNS and CDR2 is SASEGT. Trimming stripped 6 bases from V and 2 bases from J, with 3 bases between. This CDR3 has 11 residues. The CDR3 nucleotides are TGTGCCAGCAGGTACACAGATACGCAGTATTTT. Translation gives CASRYTDTQYF.

In DNA, the CDR3 is TGTGCCAACAAGCCGGCTAGCGGGAGTACAGATACGCAGTATTTT. This translates into CANKPASGSTDTQYF. The V gene is TRBV2, the J gene TRBJ2-3, with 10 bases aligning to TRBD2. The trim removed 10 bases at V and 3 bases at J, leaving 10 bases unmatched. The CDR3 is 15 amino acids. Germline V gene lookup returns CDR1 SNHLY and CDR2 FYNNEI.

There are many counts of this clonotype. The V call is TRBV6-1, the J call TRBJ1-2, with TRBD1 identical over 7 bases. The CDR3 totals 14 residues. Per germline, CDR1 MNHNS and CDR2 SASEGT. V shed 3 bases, J shed 8 bases, and the junction held 9 bases outside the gene matches. CDR3 DNA: TGTGCCAGCAGTGAGTCGGGGGACAGTCGCGGCTACACCTTC. Its protein product is CASSESGDSRGYTF.

This clonotype was detected ten times or more. The chain is built from TRBV7-8 and TRBJ2-2; the D is unclear. Between the trimmed V and J ends, which lost 3 bases and 7 bases, there was a span of 9 bases. From germline, CDR1 is SGHVS and CDR2 FQNEAQ. There are 13 residues in the CDR3. CDR3 sequence reads: CASSFLGGGELFF. The CDR3 DNA reads TGTGCCAGCAGCTTCCTGGGCGGCGGGGAGCTGTTTTTT.

The gene calls are TRBV11-2 and TRBJ1-6; the D is unclear. This CDR3 region has 12 residues. Germline CDR1 and CDR2: SGHAT and FQNNGV. Trimming shortened V by 2 bases and J by 9 bases, and 5 bases separated the two germline ends. The CDR3 DNA reads TGTGCCAGCAGCTTAAATGGTTCACCCCTCCACTTT. It is translated as CASSLNGSPLHF.

This sequence joins TRBV5-6 and TRBJ2-7, with TRBD2 matching over 10 bases. Germline V CDR1 and CDR2: SGHDT, YYEEEE. V was clipped by 4 bases and J by 6 bases; unmatched bases: 4. The CDR3 extends over 13 amino acids. The CDR3 is CASSALAGVEQYF. Here the CDR3 DNA reads TGTGCCAGCAGCGCGCTAGCGGGGGTCGAGCAGTACTTC. The complete variable domain, with remaining parts taken from reference TRBV5-6 and TRBJ2-7, reads DAGVTQSPTHLIKTRGQQVTLRCSPKSGHDTVSWYQQALGQGPQFIFQYYEEEERQRGNFPDRFSGHQFPNYSSELNVNALLLGDSALYLCASSALAGVEQYFGPGTRLTVT.

This clonotype was seen at least ten times. The gene calls are TRBV10-1 and TRBJ2-7, with D perhaps being TRBD1 or TRBD2 (5 bases each). The CDR3 covers 14 residues. The V and J ends lost 5 bases and 3 bases respectively, with 14 bases between them. Germline CDR1 WNHNN, CDR2 SYGVQD (reference sequence). The CDR3 reads CASSTREILYEQYF. The CDR3 bases are TGCGCCAGCAGTACCAGGGAGATCCTCTACGAGCAGTACTTC.